Listed here are 21 T cell receptor beta chains from one sample, sequenced in a study of T cell responses to AZD1222 COVID-19 vaccine. The protocol was immunoSEQ multiplex PCR, while the TCRdb copy is restricted to in-frame clones and leaves out a portion. The sample holds about 99,000 clones, nearly 90% seen once. This specimen was peripheral blood, taken on day 0 of AZD1222 vaccination. Receptor source: an adult in good health.

This chain uses TRBV9 with TRBJ2-7, with 10 positions matching TRBD2. The CDR3 totals 17 residues. CDR1 is SGDLS and CDR2 is YYNGEE in the germline V gene. J lost 4 bases, V lost 0 bases, and 10 bases had no gene match. The CDR3 nucleotides read TGTGCCAGCAGCGTAGGAGGTAGCGGGGGGATCTTATACGAGCAGTACTTC. This gives the protein CASSVGGSGGILYEQYF.

The V call is TRBV2, the J call TRBJ1-4, with 8 bases aligning to TRBD1. The CDR3 runs 14 residues. Germline CDR1 SNHLY, CDR2 FYNNEI. The trim removed 7 bases at V and 7 bases at J, leaving 8 bases unmatched. DNA of the CDR3: TGTGCCAGCACCTCCGACAGGGGAGTTGAAAAACTGTTTTTT. The encoded protein is CASTSDRGVEKLFF.

This clone occurred once. The J gene is TRBJ1-5, the V gene TRBV21-1; TRBD1 reflects the table's D call only, with no check against the DNA. TRBV21-1 is a pseudogene locus. The CDR3 sequence is 18 residues long. In DNA form, the CDR3 reads TGTGCCAGCAGCCCCTGGACAGGGATCCCCATGAACAATCAGCCCCAGCATTTT. Translating gives CASSPWTGIPMNNQPQHF.

This clone was detected once. This chain links TRBV7-2 with TRBJ2-3, with 10 nucleotides matching TRBD1. Unmatched junction bases numbered 2, after V lost 5 bases and J lost 9 bases. The germline gives CDR1 SGHTA, CDR2 FQGNSA. This CDR3 has 12 residues. The CDR3 nucleotides read TGTGCCAGCAGCGAGACAGGGGGCACGCAGTATTTT. Translation gives CASSETGGTQYF.

The V call is TRBV6-2 or TRBV6-3, the J call TRBJ2-3; 8 bases align to TRBD1. V lost 0 bases to trimming and J lost 1 base; unmatched junction nucleotides: 0. CDR3 size: 15 residues. Germline CDR1 is MNHEY and CDR2 is SVGEGT. This CDR3 is CASSYSGQGTDTQYF. CDR3 in DNA: TGTGCCAGCAGTTACTCGGGACAGGGCACAGATACGCAGTATTTT.

The genes are TRBV12-3 or TRBV12-4 and TRBJ1-2; D not resolved. Trimming shortened V by 5 bases and J by 2 bases, and 6 bases separated the two germline ends. The CDR3 loop spans 12 amino acids. The CDR3 region is CASSRMNYGYTF. In DNA, the CDR3 is TGTGCCAGCAGTCGAATGAACTATGGCTACACCTTC.

This chain links TRBV5-6 with TRBJ1-1; 9 positions agree with TRBD1. After removal of 3 bases from V and 1 base from J, the junction contained 7 bases not matched to a gene. The CDR3 covers 16 residues. Germline V gene sequence: CDR1 SGHDT, CDR2 YYEEEE. CDR3 sequence: CASSSYRGPRNTEAFF. The DNA for the CDR3 is TGTGCCAGCAGCTCATACAGGGGGCCCAGGAACACTGAAGCTTTCTTT. The full variable domain, in which reference TRBV5-6 and TRBJ1-1 provide the parts outside the CDR3, is DAGVTQSPTHLIKTRGQQVTLRCSPKSGHDTVSWYQQALGQGPQFIFQYYEEEERQRGNFPDRFSGHQFPNYSSELNVNALLLGDSALYLCASSSYRGPRNTEAFFGQGTRLTVV.

The V and J genes are TRBV5-1 and TRBJ2-5; D is unclear. The length of the CDR3 is 14 residues. Germline loops: CDR1 SGHRS, CDR2 YFSETQ. The V and J ends lost 3 bases and 4 bases respectively, with 13 bases between them. The CDR3 loop is CASSSSGVRETQYF. The CDR3 nucleotides are TGCGCCAGCAGCTCCTCCGGAGTTCGAGAGACCCAGTACTTC.

The chain uses TRBV21-1 and TRBJ2-1; TRBD1 is taken as the D call from the table, unchecked against the DNA. TRBV21-1 is assigned pseudogene status. This CDR3 comprises 16 residues. CDR3 protein: CASSKSTGASYNEQFF. CDR3 coding DNA: TGTGCCAGCAGCAAGTCGACAGGGGCTAGTTACAATGAGCAGTTCTTC.

The J gene is TRBJ2-1, the V gene TRBV12-3 or TRBV12-4; D gene ambiguous. The CDR3 length is 11 residues. V lost 3 bases to trimming and J lost 8 bases, with 5 bases between them. The CDR3 spells CASSFGDEQFF. The CDR3 nucleotides read TGTGCCAGCAGTTTCGGAGATGAGCAGTTCTTC.

The rearrangement joins TRBV20-1 to TRBJ1-1, with D uncertain. The ends were cut back, 4 bases at V and 4 bases at J, with 19 bases in the middle. The germline V gene encodes CDR1 DFQATT and CDR2 SNEGSKA (reference sequence). The CDR3 extends over 15 amino acids. CDR3 sequence (DNA): TGCAGTGCTAATGAGGGCGCGAAGCGCGTCACTGAAGCTTTCTTT. It specifies CSANEGAKRVTEAFF.

V usage is TRBV11-3 and J usage is TRBJ2-3; D is ambiguous. Germline-derived CDR1 and CDR2 are SGHNT and YENEEA. V lost 0 bases and J 6 bases, leaving 10 bases between the germline ends. CDR3 length: 14 residues. CDR3 in amino acids: CASSLDGGTDTQYF. In DNA form, the CDR3 reads TGTGCCAGCAGCTTAGATGGCGGAACCGATACGCAGTATTTT.

This clone was seen just once. This rearrangement joins TRBV19 to TRBJ2-7; D gene ambiguous. V lost 3 bases, J lost 4 bases, and 7 bases lay in between. CDR3 length equals 12 residues. Germline V CDR1 and CDR2: LNHDA, SQIVND (reference sequence). CDR3 sequence (DNA): TGTGCCAGTAGTATCTCCCCGTACGAGCAGTACGTC. Amino acids: CASSISPYEQYV.

The chain's CDR3 is CASINQPQHF. Here the CDR3 DNA reads TGTGCCAGCATAAATCAGCCCCAGCATTTT. The rearrangement uses TRBV3-1 (or the pseudogene TRBV3-2) and TRBJ1-5; unclear D gene. Germline V lookup: CDR1 LGHDT, CDR2 YNNKEL (reference sequence). Trimming took off 7 bases at V and 4 bases at J, with 2 bases between the two ends. The CDR3 consists of 10 residues.

This clone came up once. V usage is TRBV18 and J usage is TRBJ2-3; no clear D gene. Trimming pared 2 bases from V and 5 bases from J, leaving 8 bases between. CDR1 KGHSH and CDR2 LQKENI come from the germline V gene. The CDR3 sequence is 13 residues long. The CDR3 DNA follows: TGTGCCAGCTCACCAAACCCGGGAGATACGCAGTATTTT. This codes for CASSPNPGDTQYF.

This chain connects TRBV19 to TRBJ1-2; TRBD1 might be the D (5 bases). V was cut by 5 bases and J by 8 bases, with 21 bases left in between. The germline CDR1 and CDR2 sequences are LNHDA and SQIVND (reference sequence). The CDR3 runs to 15 residues. The CDR3 loop is CASSVTGTHSGGYTF. CDR3 nucleotide sequence: TGTGCCAGTAGTGTCACCGGGACGCATTCAGGGGGCTACACCTTC.

The CDR3 DNA sequence: TGTGCCTGGAGTCCCAGGGAGACCACTGAAGCTTTCTTT. Protein sequence: CAWSPRETTEAFF. The gene calls are TRBV30 and TRBJ1-1; possibly TRBD1 for D (5 bases). Trimming pared 2 bases from V and 4 bases from J, leaving 11 bases between. The CDR3 covers 13 residues. Germline V lookup: CDR1 GTSNPN, CDR2 SVGIG (reference sequence).

The J gene is TRBJ2-2, the V gene TRBV2, with TRBD1 matching over 8 bases. The CDR3 covers 15 residues. Per germline, CDR1 SNHLY and CDR2 FYNNEI. V lost 4 bases and J lost 5; bases outside the gene matches: 6. CDR3 loop: CASSVGDRITGELFF. The DNA for the CDR3 is TGTGCCAGCAGTGTAGGGGACAGGATTACCGGGGAGCTGTTTTTT.

The chain couples TRBV19 to TRBJ2-1; TRBD1 matches at 10 bases. The germline V gene has CDR1 LNHDA and CDR2 SQIVND (reference sequence). V trimming: 7 bases; J trimming: 8 bases; junction bases outside the gene matches: 11. The CDR3 extends over 15 amino acids. The CDR3 loop reads CASISGTGALDEQFF. In DNA, the CDR3 is TGTGCCAGTATAAGCGGGACAGGGGCTCTCGATGAGCAGTTCTTC. Complete variable domain (other parts from reference TRBV19 and TRBJ2-1): DGGITQSPKYLFRKEGQNVTLSCEQNLNHDAMYWYRQDPGQGLRLIYYSQIVNDFQKGDIAEGYSVSREKKESFPLTVTSAQKNPTAFYLCASISGTGALDEQFFGPGTRLTVL.

The DNA for the CDR3 is TGTGCCAGCAGTTACGATCCCCGGGGCCAATTGGAAGCTTTCTTT. This codes for CASSYDPRGQLEAFF. The chain is built from TRBV6-5 and TRBJ1-1, with D perhaps TRBD1 (5 bases). Germline V lookup: CDR1 MNHEY, CDR2 SVGAGI. The CDR3 covers 15 residues. Trimming took 2 bases from V and 8 from J, leaving 18 bases between them.

The V gene is TRBV15, the J gene TRBJ2-7; D tentatively reads TRBD1 or TRBD2 (5 bases each). The CDR3 spans 12 residues. CDR1 and CDR2 (germline): LNHNV, YYDKDF (reference sequence). Trimming shortened V by 3 bases and J by 7 bases, and 10 bases separated the two germline ends. DNA for the CDR3: TGTGCCACCAGCAGTGGGGGTCTTGAGCAGTACTTC. Translation: CATSSGGLEQYF.